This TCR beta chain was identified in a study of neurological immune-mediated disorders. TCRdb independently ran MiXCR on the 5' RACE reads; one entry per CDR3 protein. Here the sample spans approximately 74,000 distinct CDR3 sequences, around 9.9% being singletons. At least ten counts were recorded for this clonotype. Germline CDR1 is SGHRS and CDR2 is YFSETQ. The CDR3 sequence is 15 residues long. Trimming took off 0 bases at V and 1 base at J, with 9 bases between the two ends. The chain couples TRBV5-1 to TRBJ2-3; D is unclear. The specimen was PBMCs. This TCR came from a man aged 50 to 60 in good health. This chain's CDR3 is CASSLGGSGTDTQYF. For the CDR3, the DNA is TGCGCCAGCAGCTTGGGCGGTTCGGGCACAGATACGCAGTATTTT.